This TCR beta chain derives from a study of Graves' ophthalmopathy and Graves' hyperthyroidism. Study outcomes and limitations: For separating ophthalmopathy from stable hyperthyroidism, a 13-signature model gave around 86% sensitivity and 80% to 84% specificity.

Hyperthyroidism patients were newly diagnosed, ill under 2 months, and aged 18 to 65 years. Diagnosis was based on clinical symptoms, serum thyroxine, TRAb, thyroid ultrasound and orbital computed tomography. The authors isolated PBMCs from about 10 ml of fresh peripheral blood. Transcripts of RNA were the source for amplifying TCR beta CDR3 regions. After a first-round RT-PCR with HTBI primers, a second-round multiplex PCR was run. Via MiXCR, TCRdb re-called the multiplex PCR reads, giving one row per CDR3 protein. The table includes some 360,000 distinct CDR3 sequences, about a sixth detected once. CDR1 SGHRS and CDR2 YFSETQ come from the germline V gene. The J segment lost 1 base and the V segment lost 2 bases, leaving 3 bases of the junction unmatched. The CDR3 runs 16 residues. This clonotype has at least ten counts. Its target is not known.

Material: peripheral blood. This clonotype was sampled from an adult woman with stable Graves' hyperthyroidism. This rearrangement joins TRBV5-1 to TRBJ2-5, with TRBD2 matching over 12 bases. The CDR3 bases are TGCGCCAGCAGCTTAAGACTAGCGGGAGTCCAAGAGACCCAGTACTTC. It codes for CASSLRLAGVQETQYF.